What follows are 26 T cell receptor beta chains derived from one specimen sequenced in a study of PD-1 blockade in classical Hodgkin lymphoma (TCRdb year 2020). Receptors were amplified or captured by the immunoSEQ multiplex PCR assay. TCRdb stores this immuneACCESS table with in-frame sequences only. Part of the clones is absent; in the studies checked, under half of the shortfall reflects unresolved V genes, and no reason is known for the rest. The table for this sample lists 25,000 to 35,000 clones; about three quarters of them were counted only once. The ten largest make up around 4% of the sample. The time point tag for this specimen amounts to: cycle 2 day 1 (C2D1) of nivolumab. Relapse after autologous stem cell transplantation had occurred in all trial patients, and cohorts A, B and C were distinguished by prior brentuximab vedotin exposure. The source material was peripheral blood mononuclear cells (PBMCs), sampled before the second cycle of nivolumab. These receptors originate from a human donor with classical Hodgkin lymphoma.

This chain links TRBV7-2 with TRBJ2-1; D not certain. The CDR3 totals 13 residues. The V gene's germline CDR1 is SGHTA and CDR2 FQGNSA. With 1 base removed from V and 10 bases from J, the gap between germline ends came to 11 bases. CDR3 sequence (DNA): TGTGCCAGCAGCTTAGTGCCAGGACGGGAGCAGTTCTTC. Its translation: CASSLVPGREQFF.

The chain uses TRBV7-9 and TRBJ2-6; 9 bases fit TRBD1. Trimming removed 4 bases from V and 2 bases from J; junction bases left unmatched: 3. CDR3 length: 16 amino acids. CDR1 SEHNR and CDR2 FQNEAQ come from the germline V gene (reference sequence). The chain's CDR3 is CASSYRQGAGANVLTF. In DNA form, the CDR3 reads TGTGCCAGCAGCTACAGACAGGGGGCTGGGGCCAACGTCCTGACTTTC. The variable domain in full, completed from reference TRBV7-9 and TRBJ2-6, reads DTGVSQNPRHKITKRGQNVTFRCDPISEHNRLYWYRQTLGQGPEFLTYFQNEAQLEKSRLLSDRFSAERPKGSFSTLEIQRTEQGDSAMYLCASSYRQGAGANVLTFGAGSRLTVL.

J is TRBJ1-5 and V is TRBV4-1; D may be TRBD1 (5 bases). CDR3 length: 16 amino acids. V was pared by 0 bases and J by 0 bases, with 9 bases between. Germline assignment: CDR1 MGHRA and CDR2 YSYEKL. In DNA form, the CDR3 reads TGCGCCAGCAGCCAAGAGGGGCGGAATAGCAATCAGCCCCAGCATTTT. It translates to CASSQEGRNSNQPQHF.

The V call is TRBV5-1, the J call TRBJ2-3; 9 nucleotides match TRBD1. This CDR3 has 15 residues. Germline CDR1 and CDR2: SGHRS and YFSETQ. V was pared by 1 base and J by 5 bases, with 5 bases of the junction left unmatched. The CDR3 bases are TGCGCCAGCAGCTTGCGGGGACAGGGAAGAGATACGCAGTATTTT. It codes for CASSLRGQGRDTQYF.

This clone appeared a few times. The gene calls are TRBV6-6 and TRBJ1-5; D is perhaps TRBD1 (5 bases). V lost 7 bases and J 2 bases, leaving 15 bases between the germline ends. CDR1 MNHNY and CDR2 SVGAGI come from the germline V gene (reference sequence). This CDR3 spans 15 amino acids. Written as DNA, the CDR3 is TGTGCCAGCATACTCAGGGAGTCTGGCAATCAGCCCCAGCATTTT. As protein: CASILRESGNQPQHF.

This sequence joins TRBV19 and TRBJ1-5; no clear D gene. The germline V gene has CDR1 LNHDA and CDR2 SQIVND (reference sequence). Trimming cost V 3 bases and J 0 bases, with 9 bases left between them. This CDR3 spans 15 amino acids. CDR3 in DNA: TGTGCCAGTAGTATTATACCCTATAGCAATCAGCCCCAGCATTTT. As protein: CASSIIPYSNQPQHF.

This clone was picked up a small number of times. The V call is TRBV19, the J call TRBJ1-1, with D possibly TRBD1 on 6 matching bases. The germline V gene has CDR1 LNHDA and CDR2 SQIVND (reference sequence). This CDR3 has 13 amino acids. Trimming took 7 bases from V and 2 from J, leaving 11 bases between them. The CDR3 loop reads CASNDRLNTEAFF. The CDR3 nucleotides are TGTGCCAGTAACGACAGGCTTAACACTGAAGCTTTCTTT.

The chain carries TRBV30 and TRBJ1-3; TRBD1 aligns across 9 bases. The CDR3 has 12 amino acids. Trimming took 6 bases from V and 5 from J; bases not matched to a gene: 2. The germline V gene encodes CDR1 GTSNPN and CDR2 SVGIG (reference sequence). The DNA of the CDR3 is TGTGCCTGTGGACAGGGGAGAAACACCATATATTTT. Residues: CACGQGRNTIYF.

In its sample, this clone was seen a few times. V and J are TRBV28 and TRBJ2-5; TRBD1 matches 10 bases. J gave up 3 bases and V 2 bases, and 6 bases lay outside the gene matches. Germline V gene lookup returns CDR1 MDHEN and CDR2 SYDVKM. This CDR3 region has 16 residues. Here the CDR3 DNA reads TGTGCCAGCAGTTTAGTCTTAGGACAGGGGGAAGAGACCCAGTACTTC. Its protein is CASSLVLGQGEETQYF.

The gene calls are TRBV5-1 and TRBJ2-2, with a tentative D call TRBD1 (5 bases). The CDR3 runs 15 residues. Germline CDR1 SGHRS, CDR2 YFSETQ. V lost 4 bases and J lost 0, with 10 bases in between. CDR3 sequence: CASSLGVPNTGELFF. CDR3 DNA: TGCGCCAGCAGCCTAGGGGTTCCGAACACCGGGGAGCTGTTTTTT.

The table lists this clone with a few counts. This chain uses TRBV5-1 with TRBJ2-7, with D tentatively TRBD1 (5 bases). The CDR3 consists of 14 residues. V lost 2 bases, J lost 3 bases, and 12 bases lay in between. Germline CDR1 is SGHRS and CDR2 is YFSETQ. The DNA of the CDR3 is TGCGCCAGCAGCTTCGACAGAGATAGCTACGAGCAGTACTTC. It yields the protein CASSFDRDSYEQYF.

By share, this clone ranks as medium-sized. The chain joins TRBV19 to TRBJ2-1; the D is unclear. Between the trimmed V and J ends, which lost 5 bases and 4 bases, there was a span of 3 bases. CDR1 is LNHDA, CDR2 SQIVND, per germline (reference sequence). This CDR3 comprises 11 residues. In DNA, the CDR3 is TGTGCCAGTAGTTGGTACAATGAGCAGTTCTTC. It is translated as CASSWYNEQFF.

This chain uses TRBV7-2 with TRBJ2-7; D tentatively reads TRBD1 or TRBD2 (5 bases each). The germline V gene encodes CDR1 SGHTA and CDR2 FQGNSA. The CDR3 has 15 amino acids. V lost 4 bases and J 5 bases, leaving 18 bases between the germline ends. DNA for the CDR3: TGTGCCAGCAGCTCGGGACGAGAGAAGAAAAACGAGCAGTACTTC. Translation: CASSSGREKKNEQYF.

The chain uses TRBV18 and TRBJ1-1, with D hard to call. Trimming took 3 bases from V and 3 from J, leaving 8 bases between them. The CDR3 extends over 13 amino acids. Germline CDR1 KGHSH, CDR2 LQKENI. The CDR3 DNA reads as TGTGCCAGCTCACCCTCCCGGGACACTGAAGCTTTCTTT. Translated: CASSPSRDTEAFF.

The rearrangement links TRBV20-1 to TRBJ1-2; D is perhaps TRBD1 (5 bases). The CDR3 extends over 11 amino acids. Trimming took off 5 bases at V and 8 bases at J, with 12 bases between the two ends. Germline CDR1 and CDR2: DFQATT and SNEGSKA (reference sequence). CDR3 in amino acids: CSAYSGSGYTF. The CDR3 DNA reads TGCAGTGCTTATTCAGGGTCCGGCTACACCTTC.

This chain uses TRBV7-7 with TRBJ2-6; D may correspond to TRBD1 or TRBD2 (5 bases each). V was pared by 5 bases and J by 5 bases, with 13 bases between. The CDR3 contains 15 residues. From germline, CDR1 is SSHAT and CDR2 FNYEAQ (reference sequence). DNA of the CDR3: TGTGCCAGCAGCCCCGGGGCCCAGAGGGCCAACGTCCTGACTTTC. This translates into CASSPGAQRANVLTF.

The chain employs TRBV19 and TRBJ2-2, with D perhaps matching TRBD1 (5 bases). CDR1 is LNHDA and CDR2 is SQIVND in the germline V gene (reference sequence). With 3 bases removed from V and 6 bases from J, the gap between germline ends came to 14 bases. The CDR3 is made up of 15 amino acids. Here the CDR3 DNA reads TGTGCCAGTAGTATCTCGGCAGGGTCGGCCGGGGAGCTGTTTTTT. It codes for CASSISAGSAGELFF. The complete variable domain, with remaining parts taken from reference TRBV19 and TRBJ2-2, reads DGGITQSPKYLFRKEGQNVTLSCEQNLNHDAMYWYRQDPGQGLRLIYYSQIVNDFQKGDIAEGYSVSREKKESFPLTVTSAQKNPTAFYLCASSISAGSAGELFFGEGSRLTVL.

This clone was found a few times. The chain carries TRBV7-2 and TRBJ2-3; D is possibly TRBD2 (6 bases). The ends were cut back, 1 base at V and 2 bases at J, with 10 bases in the middle. The CDR3 has 15 residues. Germline assignment: CDR1 SGHTA and CDR2 FQGNSA. The CDR3 region has the DNA TGTGCCAGCAGCTTAGATAAGCGGGCCACAGATACGCAGTATTTT. Its protein product is CASSLDKRATDTQYF. Full variable domain (outside the CDR3, taken from reference TRBV7-2 and TRBJ2-3): GAGVSQSPSNKVTEKGKDVELRCDPISGHTALYWYRQSLGQGLEFLIYFQGNSAPDKSGLPSDRFSAERTGGSVSTLTIQRTQQEDSAVYLCASSLDKRATDTQYFGPGTRLTVL.

This clone occurred a few times. The chain uses TRBV7-2 and TRBJ2-1, with TRBD2 matching 14 bases. With V trimmed by 5 bases and J by 6 bases, 6 bases remained unmatched. The CDR3 contains 16 residues. Germline V gene data show CDR1 as SGHTA and CDR2 as FQGNSA. CDR3 loop: CASSGRLAGGPNEQFF. CDR3 nucleotide sequence: TGTGCCAGCAGCGGCAGACTAGCGGGGGGGCCCAATGAGCAGTTCTTC. Combining the CDR3 with reference TRBV7-2 and TRBJ2-1 gives the whole variable domain GAGVSQSPSNKVTEKGKDVELRCDPISGHTALYWYRQSLGQGLEFLIYFQGNSAPDKSGLPSDRFSAERTGGSVSTLTIQRTQQEDSAVYLCASSGRLAGGPNEQFFGPGTRLTVL.

This clone appeared a few times. This chain joins TRBV28 and TRBJ2-7; 9 bases are shared with TRBD1. The CDR3 runs 18 residues. V lost 5 bases to trimming and J lost 2 bases; unmatched junction nucleotides: 16. CDR1 and CDR2 (germline): MDHEN, SYDVKM. The CDR3 here is CASSETPGQGHGAYEQYF. CDR3 in DNA: TGTGCCAGCAGTGAAACTCCGGGACAGGGACATGGGGCCTACGAGCAGTACTTC.

This rearrangement joins TRBV6-5 to TRBJ2-7; perhaps TRBD2 as D (7 bases). The CDR3 is 15 residues long. Trimming pared 2 bases from V and 6 bases from J, leaving 17 bases between. CDR1 is MNHEY and CDR2 is SVGAGI in the germline V gene. In nucleotides, the CDR3 is TGTGCCAGCAGTTACGGTGGGGGGGCAGTCGGCGAGCAGTACTTC. Its translation is CASSYGGGAVGEQYF.

By frequency in the sample, this clone is medium-sized. The V call is TRBV2, the J call TRBJ1-1, with D perhaps TRBD1 (5 bases). The germline V gene has CDR1 SNHLY and CDR2 FYNNEI. The CDR3 sequence is 14 residues long. V gave up 3 bases and J gave up 4 bases, with 12 bases separating them. This CDR3 reads CASSEWQGGTEAFF. The CDR3 DNA sequence: TGTGCCAGCAGTGAGTGGCAGGGAGGCACTGAAGCTTTCTTT.

V gene TRBV5-1 combines with J gene TRBJ2-1; 10 bases fit TRBD2. Per germline, CDR1 SGHRS and CDR2 YFSETQ. This CDR3 region has 14 residues. The V gene end was trimmed by 4 bases and the J gene end by 5 bases; junction bases not matched to a gene: 3. The CDR3 DNA follows: TGCGCCAGCAGCACAGCGGGAGGGAACAATGAGCAGTTCTTC. Its translation is CASSTAGGNNEQFF.

This clone was seen more than once but under ten times. V gene TRBV7-9 combines with J gene TRBJ2-7; D uncertain. The germline gives CDR1 SEHNR, CDR2 FQNEAQ (reference sequence). V lost 5 bases and J 9 bases, leaving 20 bases between the germline ends. This CDR3 spans 14 amino acids. The CDR3 region is CASSPTDGPKAQYF. The DNA for the CDR3 is TGTGCCAGCAGCCCGACGGACGGTCCAAAGGCGCAGTACTTC.

This clone was recorded a few times. The V and J genes are TRBV5-1 and TRBJ1-1; 7 nucleotides line up with TRBD1. CDR1 is SGHRS and CDR2 is YFSETQ in the germline V gene. CDR3 length equals 14 residues. With V trimmed by 0 bases and J by 7 bases, 6 bases remained unmatched. The chain's CDR3 is CASSLGNRGLEAFF. As DNA, the CDR3 is TGCGCCAGCAGCTTGGGCAACAGGGGACTTGAAGCTTTCTTT.

The chain couples TRBV4-3 to TRBJ1-1; TRBD1 might be the D (6 bases). The V gene lost 4 bases and the J gene lost 3 bases, with 9 bases spanning the gap. CDR1 is LGHNA and CDR2 is YSLEER in the germline V gene. The CDR3 runs to 13 residues. CDR3 sequence: CASSPYRDTEAFF. CDR3 sequence (DNA): TGCGCCAGCAGCCCTTACAGGGACACTGAAGCTTTCTTT.